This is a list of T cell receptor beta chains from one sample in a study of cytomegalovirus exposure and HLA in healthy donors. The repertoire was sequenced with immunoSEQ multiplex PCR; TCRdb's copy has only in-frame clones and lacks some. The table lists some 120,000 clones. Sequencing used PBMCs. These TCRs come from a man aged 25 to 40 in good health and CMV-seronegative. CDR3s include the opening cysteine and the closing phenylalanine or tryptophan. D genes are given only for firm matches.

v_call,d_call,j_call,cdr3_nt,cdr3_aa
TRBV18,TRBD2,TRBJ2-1,TGTGCCAGCTCCCCGGGACTACCCAACTACAATGAGCAGTTCTTC,CASSPGLPNYNEQFF
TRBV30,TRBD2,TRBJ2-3,TGTGCCTGGAGTACCATCGGGACTAGCGGGAGGTCGGATACGCAGTATTTT,CAWSTIGTSGRSDTQYF
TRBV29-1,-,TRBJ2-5,TGCAGCGTTGTCCGGGGAAACCAAGAGGCCCAGTACTTC,CSVVRGNQEAQYF
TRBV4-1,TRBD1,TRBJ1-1,TGCGCCAGCAGCCAAGAGGCAGGGGGCACTGAAGCTTTCTTT,CASSQEAGGTEAFF
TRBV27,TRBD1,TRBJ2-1,TGTGCCAGCAGTTTTTGGGGGACAGGGGGCAATGAGCAGTTCTTC,CASSFWGTGGNEQFF
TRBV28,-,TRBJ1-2,TGTGCCAGCAGTTTTTCAGGTGGGCACTATGGCTACACCTTC,CASSFSGGHYGYTF
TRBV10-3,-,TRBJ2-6,TGTGCCATCAGTGGAGGAGGGGCTGGGGCCAACGTCCTGACTTTC,CAISGGGAGANVLTF
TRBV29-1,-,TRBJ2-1,TGCAGCGTTGATATTCTGGGAGACAATGAGCAGTTCTTC,CSVDILGDNEQFF
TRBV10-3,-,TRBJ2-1,TGTGCCATGCGGGACTTCGGAGGCGATGAGCAGTTCTTC,CAMRDFGGDEQFF
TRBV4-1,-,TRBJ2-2,TGCGCCAGCAGCCAAGGTGGGAGACCCACCGGGGAGCTGTTTTTT,CASSQGGRPTGELFF
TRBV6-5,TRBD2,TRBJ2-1,TGTGCCAGCAGTCCGGGACTACACCCGAATGAGCAGTTCTTC,CASSPGLHPNEQFF
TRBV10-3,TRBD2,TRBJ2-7,TGTGCCATCAGGGGGGAGCGGGAGGGTTACGAGCAGCACTTC,CAIRGEREGYEQHF
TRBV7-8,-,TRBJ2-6,TGTGCCAGCAGCTCCCTGGATTGGGCTTCTGGGGCCAACGTCCTGACTTTC,CASSSLDWASGANVLTF
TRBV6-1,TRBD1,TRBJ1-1,TGTGCCAGCGGGGGCAGGACAGGGAATACTGAAGCTTTCTTT,CASGGRTGNTEAFF
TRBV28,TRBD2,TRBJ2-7,TGTGCCAGCAGTGCGGTTAGCGGGAGGGTCGGCTCCTACGAGCAGTACTTC,CASSAVSGRVGSYEQYF
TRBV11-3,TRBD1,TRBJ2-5,TGTGCCAGCAGCTTGGGACAGGAAGAGACCCAGTACTTC,CASSLGQEETQYF
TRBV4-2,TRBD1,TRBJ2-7,TGTGCCAGCAGCCAGGTTCAGGGAGGACAGGGGTACGAGCAGTACTTC,CASSQVQGGQGYEQYF
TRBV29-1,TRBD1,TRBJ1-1,TGCAGCGTTTCCGACAGGGATAGTGAAGCTTTCTTT,CSVSDRDSEAFF
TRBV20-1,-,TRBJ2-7,TGCAGGGCCTCGAGGGGGAGCGAGCAGTACTTC,CRASRGSEQYF
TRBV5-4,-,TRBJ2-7,TGTGCCAGCAGCTTGGAGGCTAGTATTTCCTACGAGCAGTACTTC,CASSLEASISYEQYF
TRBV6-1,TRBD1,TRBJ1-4,TGTGCCAGCAGTGGACGATTAACAGGGGTTGAAAAACTGTTTTTT,CASSGRLTGVEKLFF
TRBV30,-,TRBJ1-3,TGTGCCTGCTCCGGGGTGGCTGGAAACACCATATATTTT,CACSGVAGNTIYF
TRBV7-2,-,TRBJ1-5,TGTGCCAGCAGCATCAGGGGCAATCAGCCCCAGCATTTT,CASSIRGNQPQHF
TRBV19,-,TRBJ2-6,TGTGCCAGTAGTAGGGGAGATAGCTCTGGGGCCAACGTCCTGACTTTC,CASSRGDSSGANVLTF
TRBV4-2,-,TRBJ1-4,TGTGCCAGCAGCCCGTATGAACAGTATCCGTCCCGTGAAAAACTGTTTTTT,CASSPYEQYPSREKLFF
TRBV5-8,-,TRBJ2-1,TGTGCCAGCAGTCCGGGGACATCCTCCTACAATGAGCAGTTCTTC,CASSPGTSSYNEQFF
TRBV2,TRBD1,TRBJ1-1,TGTGCCAGCCACAAGACAGGGACGTTATTAAACACTGAAGCTTTCTTT,CASHKTGTLLNTEAFF
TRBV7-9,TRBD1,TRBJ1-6,TGTGCCAGCAGCCCCGGGACAGGGGACTCACCCCTCCACTTT,CASSPGTGDSPLHF
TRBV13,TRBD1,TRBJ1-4,TGTGCCAGCAGCGGTGGTACAGGGGATGAAAAACTGTTTTTT,CASSGGTGDEKLFF
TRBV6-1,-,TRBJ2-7,TGTGCCAGCAGTGGAGTCGATAGCCTAAGAAACTTC,CASSGVDSLRNF
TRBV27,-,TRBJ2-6,TGTGCCAGCCGAGCGGGCGGCTCTGGGGCCAACGTCCTGACTTTC,CASRAGGSGANVLTF